This T cell receptor beta chain was observed in a study of blood T cell repertoires in COVID-19. Per the authors' pipeline: The assay estimated nucleated cells by amplifying reference gene primers. Using immunoSEQ multiplex PCR, the repertoire was profiled, and TCRdb retains in-frame clones only, with some absent. That table furnishes V, J and clone size, whereas the DNA furnished D and trimming. The profile shows almost 250,000 clones, around 89% of them singletons. CDR1 is SGHRS, CDR2 YFSETQ, per germline. This CDR3 has 13 amino acids. The junction had 1 base not matched to a gene; V was cut back by 3 bases and J by 5 bases.

This TCR was recovered from a woman between 25 and 40 years old who had recovered from COVID-19. The sample taken for sequencing was PBMCs or T cells enriched from blood (not recorded which). The chain is built from TRBV5-1 and TRBJ2-2; TRBD1 matches 7 bases. The CDR3 protein is CASSWTGTGELFF. The CDR3 DNA reads TGCGCCAGCAGCTGGACAGGAACCGGGGAGCTGTTTTTT.